This T cell receptor (beta chain) is drawn from a study of CD8 T cells in Susac syndrome. Negative isolation yielded CD4+ and CD8+ T cells, and FACS enriched TEMRA cells. The RNA, 0.5 to 1 ug, was put through reverse transcription using random hexamers. Amplification of TCR beta CDR3 across 54 Vbeta and 13 Jbeta was performed with immunoSEQ multiplex PCR. TCRdb redid the calling of the immunoSEQ multiplex PCR reads with MiXCR, one entry per CDR3 protein. The sample holds 150,000 to 200,000 distinct CDR3 sequences, around 94% seen once. Between the trimmed V and J ends, which lost 8 bases and 9 bases, there was a span of 14 bases. This CDR3 has 13 residues.

Sequencing used CD4+ T cells from PBMCs. The V and J genes are TRBV12-3 or TRBV12-4 and TRBJ1-6; TRBD1 might be the D (6 bases). This sequence originates from a human donor in good health. The CDR3, as DNA: TGTGCCAGCGGGGGGGCGCAGGGTTCACCCCTCCACTTT. This translates into CASGGAQGSPLHF.